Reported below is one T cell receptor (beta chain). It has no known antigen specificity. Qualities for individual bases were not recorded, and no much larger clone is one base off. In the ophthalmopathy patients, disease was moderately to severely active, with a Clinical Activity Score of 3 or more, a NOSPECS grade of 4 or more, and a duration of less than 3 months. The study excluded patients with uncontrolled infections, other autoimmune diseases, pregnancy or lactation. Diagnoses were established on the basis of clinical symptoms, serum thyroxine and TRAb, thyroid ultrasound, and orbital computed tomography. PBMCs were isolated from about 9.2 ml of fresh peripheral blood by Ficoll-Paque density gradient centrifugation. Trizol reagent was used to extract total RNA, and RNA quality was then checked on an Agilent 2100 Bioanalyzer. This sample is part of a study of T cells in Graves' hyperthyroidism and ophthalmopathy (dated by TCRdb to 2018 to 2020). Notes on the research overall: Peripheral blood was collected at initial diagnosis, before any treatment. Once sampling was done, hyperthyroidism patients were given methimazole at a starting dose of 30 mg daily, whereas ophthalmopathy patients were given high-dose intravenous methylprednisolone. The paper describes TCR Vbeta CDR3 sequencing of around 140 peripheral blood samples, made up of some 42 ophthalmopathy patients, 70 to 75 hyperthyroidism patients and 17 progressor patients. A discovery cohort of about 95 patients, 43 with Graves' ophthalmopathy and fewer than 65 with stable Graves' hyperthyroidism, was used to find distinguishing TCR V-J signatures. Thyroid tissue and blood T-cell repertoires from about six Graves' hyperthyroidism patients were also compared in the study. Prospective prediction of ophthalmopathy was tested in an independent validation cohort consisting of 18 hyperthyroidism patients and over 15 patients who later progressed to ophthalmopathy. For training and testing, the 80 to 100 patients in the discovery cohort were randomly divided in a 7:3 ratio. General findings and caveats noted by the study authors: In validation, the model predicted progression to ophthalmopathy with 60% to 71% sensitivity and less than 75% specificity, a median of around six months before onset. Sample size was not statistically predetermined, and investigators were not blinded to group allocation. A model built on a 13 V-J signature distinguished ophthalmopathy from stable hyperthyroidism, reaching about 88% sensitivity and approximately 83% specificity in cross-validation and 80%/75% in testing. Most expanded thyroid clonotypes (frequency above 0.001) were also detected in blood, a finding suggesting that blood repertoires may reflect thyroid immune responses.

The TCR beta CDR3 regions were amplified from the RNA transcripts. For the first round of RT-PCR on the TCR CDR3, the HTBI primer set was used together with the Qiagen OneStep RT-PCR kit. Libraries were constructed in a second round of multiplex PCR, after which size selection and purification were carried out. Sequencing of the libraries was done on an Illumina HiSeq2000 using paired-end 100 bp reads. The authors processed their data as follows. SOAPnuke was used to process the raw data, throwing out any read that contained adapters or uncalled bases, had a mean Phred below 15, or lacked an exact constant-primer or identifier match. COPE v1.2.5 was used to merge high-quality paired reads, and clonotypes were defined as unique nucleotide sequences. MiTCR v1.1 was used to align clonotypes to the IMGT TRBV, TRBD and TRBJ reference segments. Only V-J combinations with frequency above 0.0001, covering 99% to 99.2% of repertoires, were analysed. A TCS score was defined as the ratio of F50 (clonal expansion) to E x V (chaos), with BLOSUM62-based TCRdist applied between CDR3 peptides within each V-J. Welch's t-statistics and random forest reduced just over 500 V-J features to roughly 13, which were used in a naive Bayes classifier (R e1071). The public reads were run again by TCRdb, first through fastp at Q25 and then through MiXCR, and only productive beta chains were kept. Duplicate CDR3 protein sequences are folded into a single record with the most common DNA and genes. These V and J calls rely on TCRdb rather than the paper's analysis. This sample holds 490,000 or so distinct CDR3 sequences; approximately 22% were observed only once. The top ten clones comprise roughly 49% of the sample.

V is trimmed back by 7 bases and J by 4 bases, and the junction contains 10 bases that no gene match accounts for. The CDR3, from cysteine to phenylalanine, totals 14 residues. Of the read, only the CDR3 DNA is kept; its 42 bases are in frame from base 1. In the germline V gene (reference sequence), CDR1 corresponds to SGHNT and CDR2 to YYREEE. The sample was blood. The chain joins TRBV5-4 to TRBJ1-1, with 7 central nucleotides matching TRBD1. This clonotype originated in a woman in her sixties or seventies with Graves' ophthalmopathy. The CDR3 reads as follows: CASEVKGAITEAFF. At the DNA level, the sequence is TGTGCCAGCGAAGTTAAGGGGGCGATCACTGAAGCTTTCTTT.